A selection of T cell receptor beta chains follows, all from one sample in a study of cytomegalovirus exposure and HLA in healthy donors. Sequenced by immunoSEQ multiplex PCR; TCRdb stores in-frame clones only, minus some. The sample lists about 250,000 clones, about 80% seen once, with about 0.3% in the top ten. Source material: PBMCs. The receptor set was obtained from a girl aged 2 to 10 in good health and CMV-seronegative. The CDR3 runs from the conserved cysteine through the conserved F or W. The D gene is left open where the match is weak. Clone size is given for some rows only: seen once, a few or many times, or a class if the clone is expanded.

v_gene	d_gene	abundance	j_gene	CDR3nt	CDR3aa
TRBV30	TRBD1	.	TRBJ2-1	TGTGCCTGGAGCGTATCCGACAGGGGCAATGAGCAGTTCTTC	CAWSVSDRGNEQFF
TRBV19	.	.	TRBJ1-2	TGTGCCAGTAATGCGTTGATTGGCTGGGCGATCTATGGCTACACCTTC	CASNALIGWAIYGYTF
TRBV10-1	TRBD1	few	TRBJ1-2	TGCGCCAGCAGTACAGGGGTCGGCTACACCTTC	CASSTGVGYTF
TRBV5-4	.	once	TRBJ1-1	TGTGCCAGCAGCCCCCGAGGGAACACTGAAGCTTTCTTT	CASSPRGNTEAFF
TRBV6-5	.	once	TRBJ1-6	TGTGCCAGCAGTTACTCCGGGGATTATTCACCCCTCCACTTT	CASSYSGDYSPLHF
TRBV18	TRBD2	.	TRBJ2-1	TGTGCCAGCTCAGGGCGGGGGGGCCTAAATGAGCAGTTCTTC	CASSGRGGLNEQFF
TRBV14	TRBD1	.	TRBJ1-6	TGTGCCAGCAGCCAAGGGGAAGGGGGCGGAAATTCACCCCTCCACTTT	CASSQGEGGGNSPLHF
TRBV27	.	.	TRBJ1-5	TGTGCCAGCAGTCATCTCGGACAGCTTTATAGCAATCAGCCCCAGCATTTT	CASSHLGQLYSNQPQHF
TRBV5-1	.	few	TRBJ2-5	TGCGCCAGCAGCCTAGGCTACCTACAGGGTTGGGGAGAGACCCAGTACTTC	CASSLGYLQGWGETQYF
TRBV19	.	.	TRBJ1-5	TGTGCCAGTATCGCTTCCTCCTCGACGGCGCGGGGAAGCAATCAGCCCCAGCATTTT	CASIASSSTARGSNQPQHF
TRBV5-5	.	.	TRBJ2-5	TGTGCCAGCATCCCAGGAATCTACTGGGAAGAGACCCAGTACTTC	CASIPGIYWEETQYF
TRBV19	TRBD1	.	TRBJ2-7	TGTGCCAGTAGCCACGGGACAGGGGACTACGAGCAGTACTTC	CASSHGTGDYEQYF
TRBV7-3	TRBD2	.	TRBJ2-1	TGTGCCAGCAGCTCGGGACTAGCGGGGGGTGAGCAGTTCTTC	CASSSGLAGGEQFF
TRBV5-5	.	.	TRBJ1-1	TGTGCCAGCAGCTTCTACGAGGCGACTGAAGCTTTCTTT	CASSFYEATEAFF
TRBV19	TRBD2	.	TRBJ2-2	TGTGCCAGTAGTATAGATCTAGTTCTCGCGGGAGGGCCAGCCGGGGAGCTGTTTTTT	CASSIDLVLAGGPAGELFF
TRBV30	TRBD2	.	TRBJ2-3	TGTGCCTGGAGTCCTGGTAGCGGGAGTCCAGATACGCAGTATTTT	CAWSPGSGSPDTQYF
TRBV19	TRBD1	.	TRBJ1-1	TGTGCCAGTAGTCTCGGACAGGGGAACACTGAAGCTTTCTTT	CASSLGQGNTEAFF
TRBV27	.	.	TRBJ2-3	TGTGCCAGCAGTTTAACGGGACACCTCACAAATACGCAGTATTTT	CASSLTGHLTNTQYF
TRBV27	.	.	TRBJ1-1	TGTGCCAGCAGTTCCGCGGGGTTCACTGAAGCTTTCTTT	CASSSAGFTEAFF
TRBV5-1	TRBD2	.	TRBJ2-2	TGCGCCAGCAGCCCTTCGGAGACTAGCGGGAGCACCGGGGAGCTGTTTTTT	CASSPSETSGSTGELFF
TRBV2	TRBD2	few	TRBJ2-5	TGTGCCATTAATCAGAGAGGGACTAGCGGGCAAGAGACCCAGTACTTC	CAINQRGTSGQETQYF
TRBV30	.	.	TRBJ1-1	TGTGCCTGGAGTATCGTTGCTCGGACTGAAGCTTTCTTT	CAWSIVARTEAFF
TRBV4-2	.	.	TRBJ1-3	TGTGCCAGCAGCCATGCCCCTCCAGATGGAAACACCATATATTTT	CASSHAPPDGNTIYF
TRBV4-1	.	.	TRBJ2-7	TGCGCCAGCAGCCAAGGGGTCCGGAGGGGGCGGGTTTCCTACGAGCAGTACTTC	CASSQGVRRGRVSYEQYF
TRBV11-2	.	once	TRBJ2-7	TGTGCCAGCAGCTCCCAAGGAGGGAGCTACGAGCAGTACTTC	CASSSQGGSYEQYF
TRBV10-3	TRBD1	.	TRBJ2-2	TGTGCCATCACCATGGGGACAGGGGCGTCCGGGGAGCTGTTTTTT	CAITMGTGASGELFF
TRBV5-8	.	once	TRBJ1-1	TGTGCCAGCAGCCCCGCGGGGATTTCCACTATGAACACTGAAGCTTTCTTT	CASSPAGISTMNTEAFF
TRBV28	.	.	TRBJ2-7	TGTGCCAGCGGTGGGGCCGCCTACGAGCAGTACTTC	CASGGAAYEQYF
TRBV27	TRBD1	.	TRBJ1-1	TGTGCCAGCAGTTTGGGACAGACAATGGCTGAAGCTTTCTTT	CASSLGQTMAEAFF
TRBV29-1	.	.	TRBJ2-7	TGCAGCGCTGGACAGTCCTACGAGCAGTACTTC	CSAGQSYEQYF
TRBV4-2	TRBD2	.	TRBJ2-1	TGTGCCAGCAGCCAAGGGAACGGGGGGGACTACAATGAGCAGTTCTTC	CASSQGNGGDYNEQFF
TRBV11-2	.	.	TRBJ1-1	TGTGCCAGCAGCTTAGGGCCGTACCTGAACACTGAAGCTTTCTTT	CASSLGPYLNTEAFF
TRBV5-1	.	.	TRBJ1-2	TGCGCCAGCAGCTTGGGAAGCCCGGGGGGTGGCTACACCTTC	CASSLGSPGGGYTF
TRBV2	TRBD1	.	TRBJ1-3	TGTGCCGGGGGACCGGGACAGGGGGCAGGAGACACCATATATTTT	CAGGPGQGAGDTIYF
TRBV6-5	.	.	TRBJ2-5	TGTGCCAGCAGTTACTCGACTCCCAAAGAGACCCAGTACTTC	CASSYSTPKETQYF
TRBV13	.	.	TRBJ2-7	TGTGCCAGCAGCTTAGCGGGAAAAAATCGCCCCTACGAGCAGTACTTC	CASSLAGKNRPYEQYF
TRBV9	TRBD1	.	TRBJ1-4	TGTGCCAGCAGCCCATACGACAGGGTAATTGATGAAAAACTGTTTTTT	CASSPYDRVIDEKLFF
TRBV2	.	.	TRBJ1-6	TGTGCCAGCATCCCCAGTTATAATTCACCCCTCCACTTT	CASIPSYNSPLHF
TRBV28	TRBD1	.	TRBJ2-3	TGTGCCAGCAGTTCAACCACGGGACAGGGGAGAGATACGCAGTATTTT	CASSSTTGQGRDTQYF
TRBV27	TRBD1	.	TRBJ1-2	TGTGCCAGCAGTAGAAATCTACAGGGGAGATCAGATGGCTACACCTTC	CASSRNLQGRSDGYTF
TRBV28	.	.	TRBJ1-5	TGTGCCAGCAGTTTTGGCCATTATAGCAATCAGCCCCAGCATTTT	CASSFGHYSNQPQHF
TRBV19	.	.	TRBJ1-5	TGTGCCAGTAGCACTAGTCCGCGCCCGAGGAACAATCAGCCCCAGCATTTT	CASSTSPRPRNNQPQHF
TRBV14	.	few	TRBJ2-7	TGTGCCAGCAGCCAGGGTACAGGGTTAGACTACGAGCAGTACTTC	CASSQGTGLDYEQYF
TRBV29-1	.	.	TRBJ2-7	TGCAGCGTTGAACTCGGGGGACGCTACGAGCAGTACTTC	CSVELGGRYEQYF
TRBV30	TRBD1	once	TRBJ2-1	TGTGCCTGGACGGACAGGATACCCTACAATGAGCAGTTCTTC	CAWTDRIPYNEQFF
TRBV30	TRBD1	.	TRBJ1-5	TGTGCCTGGAATCGACAAGACAGGGGAAATCAGCCCCAGCATTTT	CAWNRQDRGNQPQHF
TRBV13	.	.	TRBJ2-7	TGTGCCAGCAGCCCCACAGGGTGGGGGATGTACGAGCAGTACTTC	CASSPTGWGMYEQYF
TRBV5-6	.	.	TRBJ2-5	TGTGCCAGCAGCTTGATTGGGTTGGGCAGGAAAGCAGAGACCCAGTACTTC	CASSLIGLGRKAETQYF
TRBV29-1	.	.	TRBJ1-4	TGCAGCGTTGTAGTTTTTGGTGAAAAACTGTTTTTT	CSVVVFGEKLFF
TRBV5-8	TRBD1	.	TRBJ1-6	TGTGCCAGCAGCTTGGCATGGACAGGGTATAATTCACCCCTCCACTTT	CASSLAWTGYNSPLHF
TRBV6-5	.	few	TRBJ2-3	TGTGCCAGCAGGGGGAGAAGGGATACGCAGTATTTT	CASRGRRDTQYF
TRBV5-1	TRBD1	.	TRBJ2-7	TGCGCCAGCAGCCTGTGGGACAGGGGGTTCTACGAGCAGTACTTC	CASSLWDRGFYEQYF